This entry features one T cell receptor (beta chain) sequence. This clone was seen once. There is no known antigen for this receptor. No qualities accompany the bases; no much larger clone lies one base away. CDR1 is given as SGHTA and CDR2 as FQGNSA, both from the germline V gene. The CDR3 contains 13 residues, cysteine and phenylalanine counted. Here the CDR3 DNA is all that survives: 39 bases in frame from base 1. Trimming at the junction amounts to 5 bases on V and 4 bases on J, and the germline ends lie 11 bases apart. TCRbeta CDR3 regions were amplified from genomic DNA using the immunoSEQ Assay, a bias-controlled multiplex PCR. As for the authors' bioinformatics: The number of nucleated cells in each sample was estimated from the amplification of reference gene primers within the assay. Sequence reads were collapsed and filtered to measure the absolute abundance of every unique TCRbeta CDR3 rearrangement. For each sample, productive Simpson clonality was calculated as the square root of Simpson's diversity index across productive rearrangements. TCRdb took this table from immuneACCESS and kept in-frame rearrangements with V and J called. Such tables lack part of the clones; where checked against another copy, unresolved V genes explain under half of the gap, and the rest is unexplained. The D gene and trimming were derived from the DNA, and the V and J assignments and clone size from that table. The sample yields roughly 150,000 clones; under 90% were counted once. Over 0.5% of the sample comes from the top ten.

Collaborating institutions collected whole blood in K2EDTA tubes following their own protocols. For TCRbeta analysis, collaborators shipped samples as frozen whole blood, isolated PBMCs, or DNA extracted from either of those sample types. This record comes from a study of blood T cell repertoires in COVID-19 (dated by TCRdb to the early 2020s). In the study overall: The collaborator samples originated in the United States, Italy and Spain and spanned the acute and convalescent phases of COVID-19. The material from the prospective study consisted of cDNA or gDNA derived from T cells, B-cell-depleted T cells, or PBMCs. Sample metadata almost always included a de-identified subject ID, COVID-19 status, age in years and sex. The repertoires were released in a freely available public database meant as a resource for research on the immune response to SARS-CoV-2. Samples came from the ongoing ImmuneRACE study (first 160 participants) plus 1,254 subjects from 6 global collaborators. Subjects who had been exposed to COVID-19, were actively infected with it, or had recovered from it provided the deeply sampled blood TCRbeta repertoires that made up the dataset. Where available, HLA class I and class II types were obtained from metadata supplied by the sample provider rather than from assay-based typing. General study outcomes and caveats: How much clinical and demographic metadata was included differed by source and by participant, and the metadata was provided uncurated.

The clonotype comes from a man aged 55 to 69 with acute or convalescent COVID-19. This chain joins TRBV7-2 to TRBJ1-2; no D gene can be assigned with confidence. Source material: peripheral blood. The DNA is TGTGCCAGCAGCCCAGGAATGAGCTATGGCTACACCTTC. It is translated as CASSPGMSYGYTF.